The rows below give T cell receptor beta chains drawn from one sample of a study of siplizumab effects on memory and regulatory T cells. Assay used: immunoSEQ multiplex PCR; TCRdb lists only in-frame clones, some missing. This table holds roughly 93,000 clones, 90% to 95% found once. The specimen was non-Treg CD4+ T cells sorted from blood. The receptors come from a human donor in good health. CDR3s leave out the opening cysteine and the closing phenylalanine or tryptophan.

ATSRDAGGQETQY 13 TRBV15
ASSPGQGMYGYT 12 TRBV2
ASSLGGRSSGANVLT 15 TRBV5-4
AWRRELAGEQF 11 TRBV30
ASCRDTQY 8 TRBV28
ASTREGQVNEQF 12 TRBV19
ASSPYRSGGNTEAF 14 TRBV18
ASSLGGQGHEKLF 13 TRBV5-1
ASSALRRSSYNEQF 14 TRBV7-2
ASSLSPRNTGELF 13 TRBV6-6
ATSRAGSTNEKLF 13 TRBV15
AWGVGIGNTIY 11 TRBV30
ASSGEGIYEQY 11 TRBV18
ASRGQGKYEQY 11 TRBV18
ASSLVVSNQPQH 12 TRBV7-2
ASSIAGSTDTQY 12 TRBV19
ASSLFQGEKLF 11 TRBV7-9
AISENTGELF 10 TRBV10-3
SVNRGGSGELF 11 TRBV29-1
ASPRPRAGNYEQY 13 TRBV6-5
ASSPQGALANYGYT 14 TRBV27
ATSPRVGIYEQY 12 TRBV15
ASRTGQGIKETQY 13 TRBV28
ASKVGNTDTQY 11 TRBV5-1
ASSLQGSFAGANVLT 15 TRBV5-1
ASSLTGTSGRAPYEQY 16 TRBV27
ASSLVPGSNTGELF 14 TRBV7-6
ASTETTGYNYGYT 13 TRBV5-1
ASSLVALETQY 11 TRBV5-1
ASSSGTGVIEQY 12 TRBV19
ASSLGSNYGYT 11 TRBV11-1
ASSLGTGNPNTEAF 14 TRBV7-9
AISDPRVGANVLT 13 TRBV10-3
ASSLTLDRGGDTQY 14 TRBV28
ASSLTHRVLAKNIQY 15 TRBV28
ASSHRLAGAVEQF 13 TRBV14
ASSYDTDTEAF 11 TRBV6-5
ASSPRSGGVPSGANVLT 17 TRBV7-9
ASSSPDRGRIGTQY 14 TRBV7-7
ASSPPAEYYSGANVLT 16 TRBV4-1
ASSFSGQHTGELF 13 TRBV5-4
ASGYSRDNEQF 11 TRBV2
ASTLLWGRTDTQY 13 TRBV7-9
ASSQVRGLEQY 11 TRBV14
ASKERRNTEAF 11 TRBV19
ASSHRQGESPLH 12 TRBV11-2
ASSLGGRADTQY 12 TRBV7-9
ASSLKHSGANVLT 13 TRBV11-1
ASSRDRGQETQY 12 TRBV27
ASSLLANTGELF 12 TRBV5-1
AWNPSGRASDTQY 13 TRBV30
ASSQDRSRAHEQY 13 TRBV14
ASKGSGNTIY 10 TRBV2
ASSLFRAADNEQF 13 TRBV27
AWSGGSDSLGETQY 14 TRBV30
ASSLTVAGQTYEQY 14 TRBV5-1
ASSLHPYEQY 10 TRBV28